This passage covers 28 T cell receptor beta chains from one sample sequenced in a study of T cell responses to AZD1222 COVID-19 vaccine. Here immunoSEQ multiplex PCR was the method, and the copy in TCRdb shows in-frame clones only, minus some. The data contain about 120,000 clones, roughly 87% of them singletons. Here the sequenced sample was peripheral blood, taken on day 0 of AZD1222 vaccination. These receptors were collected from an adult in good health.

The V gene is TRBV23-1, the J gene TRBJ2-4; 7 nucleotides agree with TRBD1. TRBV23-1 is an ORF, and what it does is uncertain. J lost 0 bases, V lost 6 bases, and 11 bases had no gene match. This CDR3 contains 17 residues. The CDR3 DNA follows: TGCGCCAGCAGGAGCACCGGGACAGTTATAGCCAAAAACATTCAGTACTTC. It translates to CASRSTGTVIAKNIQYF.

The rearrangement joins TRBV29-1 to TRBJ1-2; 11 bases are a match to TRBD1. The CDR3 consists of 13 residues. Per the germline V gene, CDR1 is SQVTM and CDR2 is ANQGSEA. V shed 6 bases and J 9 bases; nucleotides not matched to a gene: 9. CDR3 bases: TGCAGCGTGTGGACAGGGGGCGCAACTAGCTACACCTTC. Translation gives CSVWTGGATSYTF.

V is TRBV5-6 and J is TRBJ2-3; D is uncertain. In germline, CDR1 is SGHDT, CDR2 YYEEEE. This CDR3 comprises 15 residues. Trimming took 6 bases from V and 4 from J, leaving 18 bases between them. The CDR3 is CASTLSSRQADTQYF. The CDR3 DNA is TGTGCCAGCACCCTGTCTAGTAGGCAGGCAGATACGCAGTATTTT.

The V and J genes are TRBV28 and TRBJ2-7; 12 positions match TRBD2. V was pared by 3 bases and J by 2 bases, with 8 bases of the junction left unmatched. This CDR3 contains 17 residues. CDR1 and CDR2 from the germline V gene are MDHEN and SYDVKM. The CDR3 is CASSFRTSGASTYEQYF. The CDR3 nucleotides read TGTGCCAGCAGTTTCAGGACTAGCGGGGCATCCACCTACGAGCAGTACTTC.

The chain has TRBV7-9 and TRBJ2-4, with 9 bases identical to TRBD2. With V trimmed by 5 bases and J by 8 bases, 10 bases remained unmatched. The CDR3 runs 15 residues. The germline gives CDR1 SEHNR, CDR2 FQNEAQ (reference sequence). CDR3 in DNA: TGTGCCAGCAGCATTATAGCGGGAGCGAGGGACATTCAGTACTTC. Its translation: CASSIIAGARDIQYF.

The chain couples TRBV7-8 to TRBJ1-6; 7 bases align to TRBD1. The CDR3 loop spans 13 amino acids. Trimming removed 1 base from V and 11 bases from J; junction bases left unmatched: 2. Germline CDR1 and CDR2: SGHVS and FQNEAQ. For the CDR3, the DNA is TGTGCCAGCAGCTTAGGACAGGGTACACCCCTCCACTTT. This codes for CASSLGQGTPLHF.

This clone was picked up a small number of times. The gene calls are TRBV7-2 and TRBJ2-5; 10 bases match TRBD1. Germline CDR1 is SGHTA and CDR2 is FQGNSA. The J segment lost 3 bases and the V segment lost 2 bases, leaving 6 bases of the junction unmatched. The CDR3 contains 16 residues. CDR3 region: CASSLPPGQGKETQYF. Written as DNA, the CDR3 is TGTGCCAGCAGCTTACCGCCGGGACAGGGGAAAGAGACCCAGTACTTC.

The rearrangement links TRBV9 to TRBJ1-1; 8 nucleotides agree with TRBD1. J lost 1 base, V lost 0 bases, and 2 bases had no gene match. The CDR3 runs to 15 residues. CDR1 and CDR2 (germline): SGDLS, YYNGEE. The CDR3 coding sequence is TGTGCCAGCAGCGTAGGGGACAGGAGGAACACTGAAGCTTTCTTT. It specifies CASSVGDRRNTEAFF.

The chain couples TRBV9 to TRBJ2-7, with TRBD2 identical over 9 bases. From germline, CDR1 is SGDLS and CDR2 YYNGEE. The ends lost 3 bases at V and 5 bases at J; junction bases unmatched: 3. This CDR3 has 13 amino acids. The CDR3 coding sequence is TGTGCCAGCAGCGGGACTAGCGATAACGAGCAGTACTTC. It encodes CASSGTSDNEQYF. The whole variable domain, filled in from reference TRBV9 and TRBJ2-7, reads DSGVTQTPKHLITATGQRVTLRCSPRSGDLSVYWYQQSLDQGLQFLIQYYNGEERAKGNILERFSAQQFPDLHSELNLSSLELGDSALYFCASSGTSDNEQYFGPGTRLTVT.

The genes are TRBV2 and TRBJ1-1, with D maybe TRBD1 (5 bases). The germline V gene has CDR1 SNHLY and CDR2 FYNNEI. The length of the CDR3 is 13 residues. With 5 bases removed from V and 3 bases from J, the gap between germline ends came to 10 bases. CDR3 residues: CASSWGWDTEAFF. CDR3 sequence (DNA): TGTGCCAGCAGTTGGGGGTGGGACACTGAAGCTTTCTTT.

V is TRBV7-2 and J is TRBJ2-7, with 7 bases fitting TRBD2. V was pared by 1 base and J by 0 bases, with 3 bases of the junction left unmatched. This CDR3 contains 15 residues. Germline loops: CDR1 SGHTA, CDR2 FQGNSA. The CDR3 sequence: CASSLGPGGSYEQYF. CDR3 bases: TGTGCCAGCAGCTTAGGCCCGGGGGGCTCCTACGAGCAGTACTTC.

The genes are TRBV6-6 and TRBJ2-1, with 9 bases aligning to TRBD1. With V trimmed by 6 bases and J by 5 bases, 5 bases remained unmatched. The germline V gene has CDR1 MNHNY and CDR2 SVGAGI (reference sequence). The CDR3 runs to 14 residues. The CDR3 DNA is TGTGCCAGCAGACCGGACAGGGGCAACAATGAGCAGTTCTTC. This translates into CASRPDRGNNEQFF.

This clone was counted a single time. V gene TRBV11-3 combines with J gene TRBJ2-5; the D is unclear. CDR3 length equals 14 residues. The germline V and J ends were trimmed by 1 base and 2 bases, with 8 bases remaining between them. Germline V gene lookup returns CDR1 SGHNT and CDR2 YENEEA. CDR3 sequence: CASSLASLQETQYF. As DNA, the CDR3 is TGTGCCAGCAGCTTAGCATCCCTTCAAGAGACCCAGTACTTC.

In its sample, this clone was seen a few times. The rearrangement uses TRBV11-3 and TRBJ1-5; D is possibly TRBD1 (5 bases). CDR3 length: 13 residues. CDR1 and CDR2 from the germline V gene are SGHNT and YENEEA. Trimming took 6 bases from V and 4 from J, leaving 10 bases between them. The CDR3 DNA is TGTGCCAGCAGTGGGGGGTGGAATCAGCCCCAGCATTTT. Protein sequence: CASSGGWNQPQHF. The entire variable domain, with the rest obtained from reference TRBV11-3 and TRBJ1-5, is as follows: EAGVVQSPRYKIIEKKQPVAFWCNPISGHNTLYWYLQNLGQGPELLIRYENEEAVDDSQLPKDRFSAERLKGVDSTLKIQPAELGDSAVYLCASSGGWNQPQHFGDGTRLSIL.

The V call is TRBV6-1, the J call TRBJ1-2, with D uncertain. The ends were cut back, 2 bases at V and 0 bases at J, with 7 bases in the middle. Germline CDR1 is MNHNS and CDR2 is SASEGT. The CDR3 sequence is 14 residues long. In DNA form, the CDR3 reads TGTGCCAGCAGTGAATCGTTGTCTAACTATGGCTACACCTTC. Translating it yields CASSESLSNYGYTF.

The chain carries TRBV11-1 and TRBJ1-2; 10 bases map to TRBD1. Germline V gene lookup returns CDR1 SGHAT and CDR2 FQDESV (reference sequence). V was clipped by 4 bases and J by 4 bases; unmatched bases: 6. CDR3 length: 15 amino acids. CDR3: CASSSPGQGIYGYTF. The DNA of the CDR3 is TGTGCCAGCAGCTCCCCGGGACAGGGGATCTATGGCTACACCTTC.

The chain has TRBV12-3 or TRBV12-4 and TRBJ2-7; D is perhaps TRBD2 (5 bases). Deletions cut 6 bases from V and 2 bases from J, with 11 bases between. The CDR3 consists of 13 residues. The CDR3: CASRRTFAYEQYF. DNA of the CDR3: TGTGCCAGCAGGAGGACTTTCGCCTACGAGCAGTACTTC.

In this sample, this clone turned up once. The chain is built from TRBV6-4 and TRBJ2-3; 10 nucleotides agree with TRBD2. Germline values: CDR1 MRHNA, CDR2 SNTAGT. The V segment lost 4 bases and the J segment 4 bases; nucleotides outside the gene matches: 2. This CDR3 region has 14 residues. CDR3 amino acids: CASSGAGGPDTQYF. CDR3 sequence (DNA): TGTGCCAGCAGTGGAGCGGGGGGGCCAGATACGCAGTATTTT.

The chain links TRBV18 to TRBJ2-5; possibly TRBD1 for D (6 bases). The CDR3 length is 14 residues. V lost 6 bases and J 0 bases, leaving 11 bases between the germline ends. CDR1 is KGHSH and CDR2 is LQKENI in the germline V gene. This CDR3 is CASSNDRNQETQYF. DNA of the CDR3: TGTGCCAGCTCTAACGACAGGAACCAAGAGACCCAGTACTTC.

The rearrangement uses TRBV5-1 and TRBJ2-7; D uncertain. Germline V gene lookup returns CDR1 SGHRS and CDR2 YFSETQ. Trimming cost V 0 bases and J 3 bases, with 4 bases left between them. This CDR3 has 12 residues. CDR3 nucleotide sequence: TGCGCCAGCAGCTTGGACAACTACGAGCAGTACTTC. Its protein is CASSLDNYEQYF. The full variable domain, with the rest looked up from reference TRBV5-1 and TRBJ2-7, is KAGVTQTPRYLIKTRGQQVTLSCSPISGHRSVSWYQQTPGQGLQFLFEYFSETQRNKGNFPGRFSGRQFSNSRSEMNVSTLELGDSALYLCASSLDNYEQYFGPGTRLTVT.

This clone is classed as medium-sized. The chain is built from TRBV29-1 and TRBJ2-7; TRBD2 agrees at 8 bases. With 6 bases clipped from V and 2 bases from J, the junction kept 0 bases outside the gene matches. The CDR3 contains 11 residues. CDR1 and CDR2 from the germline V gene are SQVTM and ANQGSEA. CDR3 DNA sequence: TGCAGCGTAGCGGGGGCCTACGAGCAGTACTTC. Amino acid sequence: CSVAGAYEQYF.

The chain uses TRBV15 and TRBJ1-1, with 7 bases lining up with TRBD1. CDR3 size: 15 residues. Germline CDR1 reads LNHNV; CDR2 reads YYDKDF (reference sequence). Unmatched junction bases numbered 7, after V lost 1 base and J lost 5 bases. In DNA form, the CDR3 reads TGTGCCACCAGCAGAGCCAAACAGGGGAAGACTGAAGCTTTCTTT. Protein sequence: CATSRAKQGKTEAFF.

This chain links TRBV28 with TRBJ2-5, with 8 bases fitting TRBD1. This CDR3 region has 18 residues. Germline CDR1 reads MDHEN; CDR2 reads SYDVKM. J lost 1 base, V lost 6 bases, and 16 bases had no gene match. The DNA for the CDR3 is TGTGCCAGCAGAATGCGATTGAAACGGGACAGGACCCAAGAGACCCAGTACTTC. Its translation: CASRMRLKRDRTQETQYF.

The rearrangement links TRBV18 to TRBJ2-7; TRBD1 is a possible D gene (6 bases). V lost 0 bases to trimming and J lost 3 bases, with 12 bases between them. The CDR3 loop spans 15 amino acids. Germline CDR1 is KGHSH and CDR2 is LQKENI. The CDR3 spells CASSPPMGAGYEQYF. CDR3 nucleotides: TGTGCCAGCTCACCACCAATGGGGGCTGGCTACGAGCAGTACTTC.

The chain carries TRBV27 and TRBJ2-5; the match to TRBD1 covers 9 bases. V shed 4 bases, J shed 1 base, and the junction held 4 bases outside the gene matches. CDR1 is MNHEY and CDR2 is SMNVEV in the germline V gene (reference sequence). This CDR3 comprises 15 residues. CDR3 region: CASSSLQGAQETQYF. In DNA form, the CDR3 reads TGTGCCAGCAGTTCGCTACAGGGGGCCCAAGAGACCCAGTACTTC.

The chain joins TRBV10-3 to TRBJ2-7, with 8 nucleotides matching TRBD2. Trimming at V came to 6 bases and at J to 2 bases, leaving 12 bases not matched to a gene. Germline loops: CDR1 ENHRY, CDR2 SYGVKD. CDR3 size: 16 residues. The CDR3 loop reads CAIRTDTSGLPYEQYF. CDR3 bases: TGTGCCATCAGGACCGATACTAGCGGCCTACCCTACGAGCAGTACTTC.

This clone occurred once. V and J are TRBV6-1 and TRBJ2-7, with 9 bases that match TRBD1. Trimming cost V 3 bases and J 2 bases; bases outside gene matches: 5. Germline V gene sequence: CDR1 MNHNS, CDR2 SASEGT. The CDR3 consists of 15 residues. The CDR3 sequence is CASSDLGTGTYEQYF. DNA for the CDR3: TGTGCCAGCAGTGATCTTGGGACAGGGACCTACGAGCAGTACTTC.

The chain combines TRBV5-1 with TRBJ1-1; no clear D. The V gene's germline CDR1 is SGHRS and CDR2 YFSETQ. This CDR3 spans 13 amino acids. Trimming cost V 4 bases and J 1 base, with 8 bases left between them. The CDR3 region is CASSPDSNTEAFF. CDR3 DNA: TGCGCCAGCAGCCCAGACTCGAACACTGAAGCTTTCTTT.